Below, 10 T cell receptor beta chains from the same sample are listed, as sequenced in a study of chemoradiotherapy in HPV16-positive cancers (dated by TCRdb to the early 2020s). Library generation was performed with the immunoSEQ multiplex PCR assay. This is the immuneACCESS table as TCRdb keeps it, with only in-frame sequences that have V and J called. A part of the clones is gone; compared with another copy, unresolved V genes explain less than half, and the rest is unexplained. The sample table lists more than 3,000 clones, about 93% of them with a count of one. The ten biggest clones cover 2% to 2.5% of the sample. Sequencing was performed on tumor tissue, taken from a patient who underwent chemoradiotherapy. The receptors here all came from a human donor with HPV-associated anogenital cancer.

The J gene is TRBJ2-7, the V gene TRBV5-5, with 9 bases fitting TRBD1. This CDR3 has 16 residues. Germline CDR1 is SGHKS and CDR2 is YYEKEE (reference sequence). V gave up 0 bases and J gave up 2 bases; unmatched junction bases: 6. DNA for the CDR3: TGTGCCAGCAGCTTGGGGGCCGGGACAGGGACCTACGAGCAGTACTTC. Translation: CASSLGAGTGTYEQYF.

The chain is built from TRBV23-1 and TRBJ1-3, with TRBD1 as a possible D gene (5 bases). TRBV23-1 falls under the ORF class, with uncertain function. This CDR3 is 19 amino acids long. Trimming took 2 bases from V and 0 from J, leaving 20 bases between them. This chain's CDR3 is CASSQLRNPRALSGNTIYF. In DNA, the CDR3 is TGCGCCAGCAGTCAACTACGAAACCCCAGGGCACTCTCTGGAAACACCATATATTTT.

The chain employs TRBV18 and TRBJ1-5; TRBD1 matches 9 bases. The CDR3 contains 15 residues. The V gene's germline CDR1 is KGHSH and CDR2 LQKENI. Trimming cost V 3 bases and J 6 bases; bases outside gene matches: 6. The CDR3 DNA reads as TGTGCCAGCTCACCCACGACAGGGGGTAGTCAGCCCCAGCATTTT. It is translated as CASSPTTGGSQPQHF.

The J gene is TRBJ1-2, the V gene TRBV7-2; D not certain. Germline CDR1 reads SGHTA; CDR2 reads FQGNSA. Trimming removed 1 base at V and 4 bases at J, with 13 bases between. The CDR3 has 15 residues. This CDR3 is CASSLVDNSIYGYTF. The CDR3 nucleotides are TGTGCCAGCAGCTTAGTTGACAATTCCATCTATGGCTACACCTTC.

This rearrangement joins TRBV10-1 to TRBJ2-2, with D possibly matching TRBD2 (6 bases). Per germline, CDR1 WNHNN and CDR2 SYGVQD (reference sequence). V lost 3 bases and J 5 bases, leaving 7 bases between the germline ends. CDR3 length equals 13 residues. The CDR3 DNA sequence: TGCGCCAGCAGTGACCGGGGGACCGGGGAGCTGTTTTTT. This gives the protein CASSDRGTGELFF.

The count of this clone is one. The V and J genes are TRBV28 and TRBJ1-1; D is perhaps TRBD1 (6 bases). This CDR3 has 16 residues. Germline loops: CDR1 MDHEN, CDR2 SYDVKM. Trimming took 2 bases from V and 3 from J, leaving 16 bases between them. CDR3 protein: CASSLPQGRGDTEAFF. CDR3 sequence (DNA): TGTGCCAGCAGTTTACCCCAGGGCAGGGGTGACACTGAAGCTTTCTTT.

The rearrangement links TRBV7-2 to TRBJ2-7, with D uncertain. Germline V gives CDR1 SGHTA, CDR2 FQGNSA. This CDR3 comprises 13 residues. V gave up 2 bases and J gave up 2 bases, with 7 bases separating them. CDR3 sequence: CASSLMIPYEQYF. CDR3 DNA sequence: TGTGCCAGCAGCTTAATGATCCCCTACGAGCAGTACTTC.

The rearrangement uses TRBV27 and TRBJ1-5; 8 nucleotides match TRBD1. The J segment lost 2 bases and the V segment lost 5 bases, leaving 2 bases of the junction unmatched. The CDR3 consists of 14 residues. Germline loops: CDR1 MNHEY, CDR2 SMNVEV (reference sequence). The CDR3 region is CASSTGGGNQPQHF. In DNA form, the CDR3 reads TGTGCCAGCAGTACAGGGGGAGGCAATCAGCCCCAGCATTTT.

V is TRBV7-3 and J is TRBJ1-2; TRBD1 agrees at 10 bases. V was clipped by 0 bases and J by 8 bases; unmatched bases: 6. The CDR3 consists of 15 residues. From germline, CDR1 is SGHTA and CDR2 FQGTGA. The chain's CDR3 is CASSLTGTGVWGYTF. The CDR3 region has the DNA TGTGCCAGCAGCTTAACAGGGACAGGGGTATGGGGCTACACCTTC.

This chain connects TRBV7-3 to TRBJ2-6, with D unresolved. CDR3 size: 17 residues. The V gene lost 5 bases and the J gene lost 0 bases, with 14 bases spanning the gap. Germline CDR1 reads SGHTA; CDR2 reads FQGTGA. CDR3 region: CASSPRGSSSGANVLTF. The CDR3 region has the DNA TGTGCCAGCAGCCCCCGTGGGTCCAGCTCTGGGGCCAACGTCCTGACTTTC. Using reference TRBV7-3 and TRBJ2-6 for the parts outside the CDR3, the full variable domain is GAGVSQTPSNKVTEKGKYVELRCDPISGHTALYWYRQSLGQGPEFLIYFQGTGAADDSGLPNDRFFAVRPEGSVSTLKIQRTERGDSAVYLCASSPRGSSSGANVLTFGAGSRLTVL.